One T cell receptor (beta chain) is described in this entry. Authors' methods: Estimates of nucleated cell counts were drawn from the amplification of reference gene primers. TCRdb's copy holds only in-frame clones and misses some; the assay was immunoSEQ multiplex PCR. The V and J calls and clone size come from that table; D and trimming were worked out from the DNA. The sample records more than 300,000 clones, around nine tenths being singletons. This entry is derived from a study of blood T cell repertoires in COVID-19. Study summary: COVID-19 samples collected from the United States, Italy and Spain covered acute and convalescent phases. The analysed material was cDNA or gDNA that came from T cells, B-cell-depleted T cells, or PBMCs.

The ends lost 0 bases at V and 6 bases at J; junction bases unmatched: 4. The CDR3 runs to 15 residues. CDR1 SGHAT and CDR2 FQNNGV come from the germline V gene. Those enrolled in Seattle joined during active infection and were followed longitudinally afterward. The V call is TRBV11-2, the J call TRBJ2-7; 11 bases line up with TRBD2. The origin of this receptor is a woman aged 70-85 years with COVID-19, enrolled during active disease. The sample was peripheral blood. CDR3 sequence reads: CASSLELAGDFEQYF. The CDR3 DNA reads TGTGCCAGCAGCTTAGAACTAGCGGGGGATTTCGAGCAGTACTTC. The whole variable domain, filled in from reference TRBV11-2 and TRBJ2-7, reads EAGVAQSPRYKIIEKRQSVAFWCNPISGHATLYWYQQILGQGPKLLIQFQNNGVVDDSQLPKDRFSAERLKGVDSTLKIQPAKLEDSAVYLCASSLELAGDFEQYFGPGTRLTVT.